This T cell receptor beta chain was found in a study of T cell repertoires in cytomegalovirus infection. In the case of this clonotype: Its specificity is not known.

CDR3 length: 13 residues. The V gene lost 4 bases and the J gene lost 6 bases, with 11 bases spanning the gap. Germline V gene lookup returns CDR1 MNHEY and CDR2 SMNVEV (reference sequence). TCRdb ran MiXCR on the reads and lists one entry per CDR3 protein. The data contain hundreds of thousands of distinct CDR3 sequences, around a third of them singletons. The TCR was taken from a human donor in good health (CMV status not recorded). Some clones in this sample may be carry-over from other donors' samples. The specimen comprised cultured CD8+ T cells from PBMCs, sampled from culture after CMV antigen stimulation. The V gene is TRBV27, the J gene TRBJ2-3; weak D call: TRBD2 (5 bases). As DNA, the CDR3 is TGTGCCAGCAGTTACGGGGTGTGGGATACGCAGTATTTT. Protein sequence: CASSYGVWDTQYF.